Below, 21 T cell receptor beta chains from the same sample are listed, as sequenced in a study of T cell responses to AZD1222 COVID-19 vaccine. The repertoire was sequenced with immunoSEQ multiplex PCR; TCRdb's copy has only in-frame clones and lacks some. The sample lists about 70,000 clones, 85% seen once, with over 20% in the top ten. The sequences come from peripheral blood, collected on day 0 of AZD1222 vaccination. Source of these receptors: an adult in good health.

This clone was found a few times. The rearrangement joins TRBV6-1 to TRBJ1-1; 9 bases are shared with TRBD1. The junction had 21 bases not matched to a gene; V was cut back by 7 bases and J by 3 bases. CDR1 and CDR2 (germline): MNHNS, SASEGT. This CDR3 comprises 19 residues. CDR3 sequence reads: CASTQANFPGQGIDTEAFF. The CDR3 DNA follows: TGTGCCAGCACTCAAGCCAACTTTCCGGGACAGGGAATCGACACTGAAGCTTTCTTT.

This rearrangement joins TRBV6-1 to TRBJ2-2, with D hard to call. This CDR3 contains 13 residues. CDR1 is MNHNS, CDR2 SASEGT, per germline. V was clipped by 2 bases and J by 4 bases, with 5 bases between them. The CDR3 is CASSEQVTGELFF. The CDR3 nucleotides are TGTGCCAGCAGTGAACAGGTCACCGGGGAGCTGTTTTTT.

The chain uses TRBV28 and TRBJ1-5; D gene uncertain. The V gene's germline CDR1 is MDHEN and CDR2 SYDVKM. V was pared by 4 bases and J by 2 bases, with 18 bases between. CDR3 length: 17 amino acids. This CDR3 reads CASSSPLWRIRNQPQHF. The CDR3 DNA reads TGTGCCAGCAGTTCACCCCTCTGGAGGATACGCAATCAGCCCCAGCATTTT.

The chain uses TRBV10-3 and TRBJ1-1, with D tentatively TRBD1 (6 bases). Between the trimmed V and J ends, which lost 10 bases and 3 bases, there was a span of 18 bases. Per germline, CDR1 ENHRY and CDR2 SYGVKD. The CDR3 is 14 amino acids. DNA for the CDR3: TGTGCCACAGGGAACAGGGAATCGGACACTGAAGCTTTCTTT. It encodes CATGNRESDTEAFF.

This rearrangement joins TRBV6-1 to TRBJ1-5; unclear D gene. The V and J ends lost 1 base and 2 bases respectively, with 3 bases between them. The CDR3 sequence is 13 residues long. Germline V lookup: CDR1 MNHNS, CDR2 SASEGT. The DNA for the CDR3 is TGTGCCAGCAGTGAAGAGGGCAATCAGCCCCAGCATTTT. This codes for CASSEEGNQPQHF.

The chain combines TRBV3-1 (or the pseudogene TRBV3-2) with TRBJ2-1; 9 bases align to TRBD2. After removal of 4 bases from V and 1 base from J, the junction contained 8 bases not matched to a gene. From germline, CDR1 is LGHDT and CDR2 YNNKEL (reference sequence). The CDR3 contains 17 residues. The CDR3 reads CASSPSLAGASYNEQFF. CDR3 bases: TGTGCCAGCAGCCCTTCGTTAGCGGGAGCGTCCTACAATGAGCAGTTCTTC.

The V call is TRBV14, the J call TRBJ2-7, with D unresolved. The ends were cut back, 4 bases at V and 4 bases at J, with 8 bases in the middle. This CDR3 has 12 residues. In germline, CDR1 is SGHDN, CDR2 FVKESK. The CDR3: CASSLLGYEQYF. The CDR3 bases are TGTGCCAGCAGCCTCCTAGGATACGAGCAGTACTTC. The full variable domain, its missing parts supplied by reference TRBV14 and TRBJ2-7, is EAGVTQFPSHSVIEKGQTVTLRCDPISGHDNLYWYRRVMGKEIKFLLHFVKESKQDESGMPNNRFLAERTGGTYSTLKVQPAELEDSGVYFCASSLLGYEQYFGPGTRLTVT.

The chain couples TRBV3-1 (or the pseudogene TRBV3-2) to TRBJ2-5; 8 bases are shared with TRBD1. Germline V CDR1 and CDR2: LGHDT, YNNKEL (reference sequence). The CDR3 consists of 14 residues. The V segment lost 4 bases and the J segment 1 base; nucleotides outside the gene matches: 2. The CDR3 here is CASSRGQAQETQYF. The CDR3 DNA follows: TGTGCCAGCAGCCGGGGACAGGCCCAAGAGACCCAGTACTTC.

Details on this clone: Different DNA sequences within this sample yield the same CDR3. The chain uses TRBV6-5 and TRBJ2-3; D is unresolved. CDR3 size: 12 residues. The germline CDR1 and CDR2 sequences are MNHEY and SVGAGI. Deletions cut 6 bases from V and 3 bases from J, with 7 bases between. CDR3 protein: CASSPGTDTQYF. Written as DNA, the CDR3 is TGTGCCAGCAGCCCCGGTACAGATACGCAGTATTTT.

The genes are TRBV7-9 and TRBJ2-5; 7 nucleotides line up with TRBD1. With V trimmed by 6 bases and J by 0 bases, 10 bases remained unmatched. CDR3 length: 16 residues. Germline loops: CDR1 SEHNR, CDR2 FQNEAQ (reference sequence). This chain's CDR3 is CASRITGTAHQETQYF. Here the CDR3 DNA reads TGTGCCAGCAGGATCACCGGGACAGCGCACCAAGAGACCCAGTACTTC.

The rearrangement joins TRBV27 to TRBJ1-6; no clear D. The CDR3 runs to 14 residues. The V gene lost 5 bases and the J gene lost 0 bases, with 5 bases spanning the gap. Germline V gene sequence: CDR1 MNHEY, CDR2 SMNVEV (reference sequence). CDR3 bases: TGTGCCAGCAGTGCGAGCTCCTATAATTCACCCCTCCACTTT. This encodes CASSASSYNSPLHF.

The CDR3 DNA is TGTGCCAGCAGTTACTACACAGGGATGAGGGACACTGAAGCTTTCTTT. Translated, it gives CASSYYTGMRDTEAFF. The chain links TRBV6-6 to TRBJ1-1; D possibly corresponds to TRBD1 (6 bases). From germline, CDR1 is MNHNY and CDR2 SVGAGI (reference sequence). V gave up 1 base and J gave up 3 bases, with 15 bases separating them. The CDR3 loop spans 16 amino acids.

This clone came up a few times. This chain uses TRBV7-9 with TRBJ1-5, with D hard to call. CDR3 length: 16 residues. V lost 2 bases and J lost 0, with 11 bases in between. Germline V gene sequence: CDR1 SEHNR, CDR2 FQNEAQ (reference sequence). DNA of the CDR3: TGTGCCAGCAGCTTAATAACAGCTTATAGCAATCAGCCCCAGCATTTT. Residues: CASSLITAYSNQPQHF. Full variable domain (remainder filled in from reference TRBV7-9 and TRBJ1-5): DTGVSQNPRHKITKRGQNVTFRCDPISEHNRLYWYRQTLGQGPEFLTYFQNEAQLEKSRLLSDRFSAERPKGSFSTLEIQRTEQGDSAMYLCASSLITAYSNQPQHFGDGTRLSIL.

The chain couples TRBV9 to TRBJ2-7; D ambiguous. Trimming cost V 0 bases and J 6 bases, with 10 bases left between them. CDR1 and CDR2 from the germline V gene are SGDLS and YYNGEE. CDR3 length equals 13 residues. CDR3: CASSVASSTEQYF. The DNA of the CDR3 is TGTGCCAGCAGCGTAGCTTCATCTACCGAGCAGTACTTC.

The chain couples TRBV6-5 to TRBJ2-1; tentative D call: TRBD2 (6 bases). With 0 bases removed from V and 2 bases from J, the gap between germline ends came to 11 bases. Germline V gives CDR1 MNHEY, CDR2 SVGAGI. This CDR3 region has 16 residues. The CDR3 DNA is TGTGCCAGCAGTTACTCTACGGGGGACCCCTACAATGAGCAGTTCTTC. Translated: CASSYSTGDPYNEQFF.

The chain is built from TRBV4-2 and TRBJ2-7; TRBD2 might be the D (5 bases). Germline CDR1 is LGHNA and CDR2 is YNFKEQ. V lost 5 bases, J lost 6 bases, and 17 bases lay in between. The CDR3 length is 14 residues. This chain's CDR3 is CASSENPTRGEQYF. The CDR3 DNA sequence: TGTGCCAGCAGCGAAAACCCCACCCGGGGCGAGCAGTACTTC.

This clone was counted a single time. V usage is TRBV19 and J usage is TRBJ1-3, with D possibly matching TRBD1 (6 bases). CDR1 and CDR2 from the germline V gene are LNHDA and SQIVND (reference sequence). This CDR3 has 16 amino acids. V was cut by 3 bases and J by 3 bases, with 15 bases left in between. The CDR3 reads CASSITAGASGNTIYF. For the CDR3, the DNA is TGTGCCAGTAGTATTACCGCGGGGGCGAGTGGAAACACCATATATTTT.

The chain has TRBV10-3 and TRBJ2-7, with 9 bases aligning to TRBD1. The V gene end was trimmed by 4 bases and the J gene end by 2 bases; junction bases not matched to a gene: 15. The CDR3 loop spans 18 amino acids. The germline V gene has CDR1 ENHRY and CDR2 SYGVKD. The CDR3 region has the DNA TGTGCCATCAGTGGAGGGACAGGGCTCGGGGTGGGCCCCTACGAGCAGTACTTC. Amino acid sequence: CAISGGTGLGVGPYEQYF.

The rearrangement links TRBV20-1 to TRBJ2-5; weak D call: TRBD1 (6 bases). The CDR3 has 11 amino acids. CDR1 is DFQATT and CDR2 is SNEGSKA in the germline V gene (reference sequence). V was cut by 1 base and J by 10 bases, with 10 bases left in between. Here the CDR3 DNA reads TGCAGTGCTAGAGCGGACAGCCACCAGTACTTC. This gives the protein CSARADSHQYF.

V and J are TRBV10-3 and TRBJ1-1; D uncertain. Germline values: CDR1 ENHRY, CDR2 SYGVKD. The V gene lost 0 bases and the J gene lost 6 bases, with 8 bases spanning the gap. This CDR3 has 13 amino acids. CDR3 amino acids: CAISESTGPEAFF. CDR3 nucleotides: TGTGCCATCAGTGAGTCGACGGGTCCTGAAGCTTTCTTT.

This clone occurred once. The CDR3 region is CASSPRQTTGELFF. DNA of the CDR3: TGTGCCAGCAGCCCCCGACAGACCACCGGGGAGCTGTTTTTT. This chain links TRBV7-3 with TRBJ2-2, with a possible D match to TRBD1 (5 bases). The CDR3 is made up of 14 amino acids. V was trimmed by 5 bases and J by 4 bases, leaving 11 bases between them. In germline, CDR1 is SGHTA, CDR2 FQGTGA.